These T cell receptor beta chains were read from a single sample in a study of T cells in localized non-small cell lung cancer. Measured with immunoSEQ multiplex PCR; TCRdb has only the in-frame clones, and not every one. The table lists around 140,000 clones, roughly nine tenths of them singletons. This specimen was peripheral blood, taken before any cancer treatment. These receptors all come from a female donor aged 60 or older with stage I lung adenocarcinoma. Both conserved end residues are part of each CDR3.

J	V	CDR3
TRBJ2-2	TRBV9	CASSLTGQGTGELFF
TRBJ1-2	TRBV19	CASSQAYGYTF
TRBJ2-2	TRBV5-6	CASSFELALYTGELFF
TRBJ2-3	TRBV7-9	CASSPSQAEWGQATDTQYF
TRBJ1-4	TRBV18	CASSPSNEKLFF
TRBJ2-5	TRBV28	CASSWSVLVRETQYF
TRBJ2-7	TRBV7-2	CASSRLGVGGQYF
TRBJ1-2	TRBV28	CASSPLNYGYTF
TRBJ2-7	TRBV6-6	CASSYSATGPPYEQYF
TRBJ2-7	TRBV28	CASSRGDRGRYEQYF
TRBJ1-3	TRBV5-1	CASSSTGDTGNTIYF
TRBJ2-7	TRBV6-1	CASSRTASDRYEQYF
TRBJ2-4	TRBV27	CASSLGRAGNIQYF
TRBJ2-7	TRBV2	CASTWGGAYEQYF
TRBJ1-1	TRBV30	CAWNEGDTEAFF
TRBJ1-4	TRBV5-4	CASSPTQGGNEKLFF
TRBJ1-3	TRBV7-3	CASSPGGNTIYF
TRBJ2-6	TRBV7-3	CASKAGPSSGANVLTF
TRBJ2-1	TRBV19	CASSLRGGYNEQFF
TRBJ2-6	TRBV7-9	CASSFSGPGANVLTF
TRBJ1-5	TRBV19	CASSISRGNSNQPQHF
TRBJ2-7	TRBV30	CAWRGSVYEQYF
TRBJ2-3	TRBV9	CASSSGLARTDTQYF
TRBJ2-7	TRBV5-6	CASSLVPWEVHEQYF
TRBJ2-5	TRBV27	CASGYEAGIPKETQYF
TRBJ1-1	TRBV6-5	CASIPGGAMNTEAFF
TRBJ2-7	TRBV29-1	CSVNGQNSYEQYF
TRBJ1-1	TRBV6-6	CASRAAGENTEAFF
TRBJ2-7	TRBV5-1	CASSGTSGSYEQYF
TRBJ2-1	TRBV7-8	CASSLASGQTSYNEQFF
TRBJ1-2	TRBV27	CASKQGDYGYTF
TRBJ1-2	TRBV5-1	CASSLEPSANYGYTF
TRBJ2-5	TRBV6-6	CASTAGLAGPQAQYF
TRBJ2-1	TRBV7-8	CASMERDLLSGRQFF
TRBJ2-7	TRBV6-6	CASSDFSDEQYF
TRBJ2-6	TRBV15	CATSRDRVRQGSGANVLTF
TRBJ2-5	TRBV5-6	CASSYQETQYF
TRBJ1-3	TRBV6-1	CASTGTSGNTIYF
TRBJ2-7	TRBV4-1	CASSPPRRGAYEQYF
TRBJ2-1	TRBV7-3	CASSSGLADNEQFF
TRBJ2-1	TRBV28	CASSLFRGTSYNEQFF
TRBJ1-5	TRBV6-5	CASTGKRGQPQHF
TRBJ2-7	TRBV23-1	CASRQVRRSSYEQYF
TRBJ2-4	TRBV2	CASLAGGTKNIQYF
TRBJ2-3	TRBV9	CASSVDDWEDTQYF
TRBJ2-5	TRBV11-3	CASSFAAGVGETQYF
TRBJ2-1	TRBV6-6	CASSPTSDYNEQFF
TRBJ2-1	TRBV7-7	CASSAGTSGYNEQFF
TRBJ1-4	TRBV19	CASSMWEELFF
TRBJ2-7	TRBV19	CASGRGGPNEQYF
TRBJ2-1	TRBV5-4	CASSLAGGRANEQFF
TRBJ2-1	TRBV7-3	CASSSSVSGGRGEQFF
TRBJ2-1	TRBV6-1	CASKWFWGREQFF
TRBJ2-3	TRBV19	CASSPARTDTQYF
TRBJ2-5	TRBV6-5	CASSSRRETQYF
TRBJ2-7	TRBV30	CAWWRGGYEQYF
TRBJ2-2	TRBV11-2	CASSNTGFGTGELFF